This T cell receptor (beta chain) was observed in a study of T cell repertoires in cytomegalovirus infection (dated by TCRdb to between 2018 and 2021). General notes on the study: Donor HLA type was relevant to the analysis, because carriage of CMV infection together with the matching HLA type was indicated by public TCR beta signatures.

This sample was sequenced with an Illumina HiSeq 1500. Clones were called with MiXCR by TCRdb after fastp trimmed the public reads at Q25, and only in-frame beta chains were retained. Entries are consolidated by CDR3 protein sequence, retaining the most common genes and DNA. The sample records about 460,000 distinct CDR3 sequences, 10% to 12% of which are singletons. The biggest ten clones account for 10% to 13% of the sample. This clonotype has ten or more counts. Its antigen is still unknown. Nothing much larger sits one base from this clone, and base qualities are not available. What the authors observed across the whole study: In the ex vivo response, HLA-C-restricted CMV-specific TCR beta clonotypes were dominant, and in two of eight donors the single most frequent clonotype came from this HLA-C-restricted group. Cumulative frequency of public TCR beta family members discriminated carriers of CMV infection plus the relevant HLA type in this cohort and an independent approximately 350-donor cohort.

Sample: PBMCs. The TCR comes from a human donor in good health (CMV status not recorded). Some clones in this sample may be carry-over from other donors' samples.

This receptor carries the CDR3 CASSLGLAQDTQYF. The DNA sequence is given as TGTGCCAGCAGCTTAGGGCTAGCCCAAGATACGCAGTATTTT. In this chain, TRBV7-2 is recombined with TRBJ2-3; a tentative D match to TRBD2 spans 5 bases. CDR1 SGHTA and CDR2 FQGNSA were looked up in the germline V gene. Inclusive of the bounding cysteine and phenylalanine, the CDR3 is 14 residues long. Only CDR3 DNA remains: 42 bases, in frame from the first base. V was cut back by 1 base and J by 5 bases, leaving a gap of 10 bases between them.